Shown below are 17 T cell receptor beta chains from a single sample sequenced in a study of blood T cells in healthy people across ages. A second PCR of 7 to 11 cycles used a sample-barcoded 5' primer and a J-beta primer mix. TCRdb ran MiXCR on the 5' RACE reads and lists one entry per CDR3 protein. This table holds about 1 million distinct CDR3 sequences, less than 50% found once. The specimen sequenced was blood. The receptors were sampled from a woman between 55 and 75 years old in good health.

The rearrangement uses TRBV20-1 and TRBJ2-7, with 8 bases aligning to TRBD1. CDR1 and CDR2 (germline): DFQATT, SNEGSKA (reference sequence). V trimming: 0 bases; J trimming: 3 bases; junction bases outside the gene matches: 7. This CDR3 is 15 amino acids long. The CDR3 nucleotides are TGCAGTGCTAGAGAAAAGGGTGGACAGGGCTACGAGCAGTACTTC. As protein: CSAREKGGQGYEQYF.

The chain combines TRBV3-1 with TRBJ2-7; D possibly corresponds to TRBD2 (6 bases). CDR3 length: 14 residues. Trimming cost V 6 bases and J 5 bases, with 17 bases left between them. The germline V gene encodes CDR1 LGHDT and CDR2 YNNKEL (reference sequence). The CDR3 DNA follows: TGTGCCAGCAGTCTTTGGAGTTCTAGCGACGAGCAGTACTTC. Translated: CASSLWSSSDEQYF.

This clonotype was detected many times. This chain connects TRBV15 to TRBJ2-5; 9 bases match TRBD2. The V and J ends lost 4 bases and 1 base, in that order; junction bases with no gene match: 4. This CDR3 has 15 amino acids. Germline CDR1 and CDR2: LNHNV and YYDKDF (reference sequence). The CDR3 here is CATSKIAGAQETQYF. The CDR3 region has the DNA TGTGCCACCAGCAAAATAGCGGGAGCCCAAGAGACCCAGTACTTC.

The count of this clonotype is one. The gene calls are TRBV4-2 and TRBJ2-1; the match to TRBD2 covers 12 bases. Germline loops: CDR1 LGHNA, CDR2 YNFKEQ. V shed 0 bases, J shed 6 bases, and the junction held 6 bases outside the gene matches. This CDR3 has 17 amino acids. CDR3 residues: CASSQEQRLAGVNEQFF. DNA for the CDR3: TGTGCCAGCAGCCAAGAACAGCGACTAGCGGGAGTCAATGAGCAGTTCTTC.

The chain employs TRBV15 and TRBJ2-4; D is possibly TRBD2 (6 bases). The germline V and J ends were trimmed by 3 bases and 0 bases, with 9 bases remaining between them. Germline CDR1 LNHNV, CDR2 YYDKDF (reference sequence). This CDR3 region has 15 residues. This CDR3 is CATSSTGEAKNIQYF. The CDR3 DNA reads TGTGCCACCAGCAGCACGGGGGAAGCCAAAAACATTCAGTACTTC.

This rearrangement joins TRBV28 to TRBJ2-7; possible D gene TRBD2, 6 bases. The CDR3 spans 13 residues. The germline V and J ends were trimmed by 5 bases and 4 bases, with 12 bases remaining between them. Looked up from germline, CDR1 is MDHEN and CDR2 is SYDVKM. The DNA of the CDR3 is TGTGCCAGCAGTCCCATAGCGGAATACGAGCAGTACTTC. It encodes CASSPIAEYEQYF. Based on the CDR3 plus reference TRBV28 and TRBJ2-7, the full variable domain is DVKVTQSSRYLVKRTGEKVFLECVQDMDHENMFWYRQDPGLGLRLIYFSYDVKMKEKGDIPEGYSVSREKKERFSLILESASTNQTSMYLCASSPIAEYEQYFGPGTRLTVT.

The chain combines TRBV21-1 with TRBJ2-4; the D segment call TRBD1 is taken from the table without a DNA check. TRBV21-1 is termed a pseudogene. This CDR3 has 14 residues. The CDR3 DNA reads as TGTGCCAGCAGCCAGGGGTGCTCCAAAAACATTCAGTACTTC. This encodes CASSQGCSKNIQYF.

J is TRBJ2-7 and V is TRBV7-9, with 13 bases aligning to TRBD2. This CDR3 is built from 15 residues. J was trimmed by 5 bases and V by 4 bases; bases with no gene match: 5. Germline CDR1 reads SEHNR; CDR2 reads FQNEAQ (reference sequence). The chain's CDR3 is CASSWTSGSPNEQYF. The CDR3 DNA reads TGTGCCAGCAGCTGGACTAGCGGGAGTCCGAACGAGCAGTACTTC.

The chain is built from TRBV13 and TRBJ2-4, with D possibly matching TRBD1 (6 bases). The end of the DNA is better explained by TRBJ2-5, so the J call may be wrong. Germline V gene data show CDR1 as PRHDT and CDR2 as FYEKMQ (reference sequence). The CDR3 contains 16 residues. The CDR3 DNA reads as TGTGCCAGCAGCTTTCTGACAGGAGTGAACCAAGAGACCCAGTACTTC. Translated: CASSFLTGVNQETQYF.

The rearrangement joins TRBV7-9 to TRBJ2-7; D is undetermined. Between the trimmed V and J ends, which lost 1 base and 1 base, there was a span of 8 bases. The CDR3 loop spans 14 amino acids. Per the germline V gene, CDR1 is SEHNR and CDR2 is FQNEAQ (reference sequence). The CDR3 region has the DNA TGTGCCAGCAGCTTAGTCAGTTTATCCTACGAGCAGTACTTC. It translates to CASSLVSLSYEQYF.

This clonotype was counted between two and nine times. The rearrangement links TRBV4-2 to TRBJ2-5; D may be TRBD1 (5 bases). The CDR3 is 17 residues long. The V and J ends lost 3 bases and 0 bases respectively, with 17 bases between them. From germline, CDR1 is LGHNA and CDR2 YNFKEQ. Written as DNA, the CDR3 is TGTGCCAGCAGCCACCCCTCTAGAGGCAGGGACCAAGAGACCCAGTACTTC. This sequence encodes CASSHPSRGRDQETQYF.

The chain joins TRBV9 to TRBJ2-1, with TRBD2 matching over 7 bases. In germline, CDR1 is SGDLS, CDR2 YYNGEE. V shed 0 bases, J shed 7 bases, and the junction held 13 bases outside the gene matches. The CDR3 covers 17 residues. The CDR3 nucleotides read TGTGCCAGCAGCGTAGCCAGGGAGGGATTTTATCGAAATGAGCAGTTCTTC. It yields the protein CASSVAREGFYRNEQFF.

The chain is built from TRBV20-1 and TRBJ1-1, with 7 bases that match TRBD1. J gave up 1 base and V 2 bases, and 10 bases lay outside the gene matches. The CDR3 length is 16 residues. Germline CDR1 and CDR2: DFQATT and SNEGSKA (reference sequence). CDR3 protein: CSARQRQGSPNTEAFF. For the CDR3, the DNA is TGCAGTGCTAGACAGAGACAGGGATCACCGAACACTGAAGCTTTCTTT.

The chain is built from TRBV7-2 and TRBJ1-1; D unclear. Germline CDR1 SGHTA, CDR2 FQGNSA. The CDR3 consists of 13 residues. Trimming pared 1 base from V and 6 bases from J, leaving 9 bases between. The CDR3 nucleotides read TGTGCCAGCAGCTTAGGTGGGGTCCCTGAAGCTTTCTTT. This codes for CASSLGGVPEAFF.

Concerning this clonotype itself: The junction shows a germline mismatch at one end, possibly a read error. The V and J genes are TRBV30 and TRBJ2-7, with D perhaps TRBD1 or TRBD2 (5 bases each). Germline V gene sequence: CDR1 GTSNPN, CDR2 SVGIG (reference sequence). The CDR3 runs to 11 residues. Here the CDR3 DNA reads TGTGCCTGTAGTGGGGACCACGAGCAGTACTTC. Amino acids: CACSGDHEQYF. Based on the CDR3 plus reference TRBV30 and TRBJ2-7, the full variable domain is SQTIHQWPATLVQPVGSPLSLECTVEGTSNPNLYWYRQAAGRGLQLLFYSVGIGQISSEVPQNLSASRPQDRQFILSSKKLLLSDSGFYLCACSGDHEQYFGPGTRLTVT.

This clonotype showed up many times. V is TRBV20-1 and J is TRBJ2-7; maybe TRBD1 (5 bases). The CDR3 has 17 amino acids. V was cut by 0 bases and J by 5 bases, with 23 bases left in between. Germline V gene data show CDR1 as DFQATT and CDR2 as SNEGSKA (reference sequence). In nucleotides, the CDR3 is TGCAGTGCTAGAGATTGGGTAATAGGGCAGGGAAGGAACGAGCAGTACTTC. The encoded protein is CSARDWVIGQGRNEQYF.

This chain connects TRBV18 to TRBJ2-7, with D perhaps TRBD1 (6 bases). CDR1 KGHSH and CDR2 LQKENI come from the germline V gene. This CDR3 is 13 amino acids long. The V gene lost 5 bases and the J gene lost 6 bases, with 14 bases spanning the gap. The CDR3 sequence: CASSVNQGTEQYF. DNA for the CDR3: TGTGCCAGCTCAGTAAATCAGGGGACCGAGCAGTACTTC.